The T cell receptor beta chain described here comes from a study of shared clonotypes between healthy human individuals. Unsorted PBMC DNA was run through sequencing on ten immunoSEQ deep assay plates. Only in-frame clones appear in the TCRdb table, and some are missing; sequencing was by immunoSEQ multiplex PCR. Of about half a million clones listed, 70% to 85% are singletons. Germline V gives CDR1 KGHSH, CDR2 LQKENI. The CDR3 length is 11 residues. Between the trimmed V and J ends, which lost 5 bases and 3 bases, there was a span of 5 bases. This clonotype originated in a woman in her 40s in good health. Some clones in this sample may be carry-over from other donors' samples. The chain uses TRBV18 and TRBJ2-7; D gene ambiguous. Sequences were obtained from PBMCs. Here the CDR3 DNA reads TGTGCCAGCTCATCTGGCTACGAGCAGTACTTC. Protein: CASSSGYEQYF. The full variable domain, with the rest looked up from reference TRBV18 and TRBJ2-7, is NAGVMQNPRHLVRRRGQEARLRCSPMKGHSHVYWYRQLPEEGLKFMVYLQKENIIDESGMPKERFSAEFPKEGPSILRIQQVVRGDSAAYFCASSSGYEQYFGPGTRLTVT.